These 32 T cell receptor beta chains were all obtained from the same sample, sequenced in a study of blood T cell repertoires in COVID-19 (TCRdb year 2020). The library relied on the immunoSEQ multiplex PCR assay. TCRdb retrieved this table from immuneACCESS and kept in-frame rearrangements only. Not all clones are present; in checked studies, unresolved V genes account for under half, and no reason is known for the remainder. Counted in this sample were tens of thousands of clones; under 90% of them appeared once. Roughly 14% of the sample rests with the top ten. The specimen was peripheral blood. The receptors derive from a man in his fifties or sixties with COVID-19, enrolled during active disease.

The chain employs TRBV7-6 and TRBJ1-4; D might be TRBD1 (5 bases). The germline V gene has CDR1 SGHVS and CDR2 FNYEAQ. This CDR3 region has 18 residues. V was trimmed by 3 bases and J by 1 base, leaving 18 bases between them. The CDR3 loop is CASSFIWQGRRTNEKLFF. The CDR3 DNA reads TGTGCCAGCAGCTTCATCTGGCAGGGAAGAAGAACTAATGAAAAACTGTTTTTT.

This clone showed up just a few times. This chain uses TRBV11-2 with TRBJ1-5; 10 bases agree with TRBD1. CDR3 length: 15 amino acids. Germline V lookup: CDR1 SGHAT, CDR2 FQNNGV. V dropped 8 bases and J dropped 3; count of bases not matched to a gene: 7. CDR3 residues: CASAVDRGPNQPQHF. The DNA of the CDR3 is TGTGCCAGCGCTGTCGACAGGGGGCCCAATCAGCCCCAGCATTTT.

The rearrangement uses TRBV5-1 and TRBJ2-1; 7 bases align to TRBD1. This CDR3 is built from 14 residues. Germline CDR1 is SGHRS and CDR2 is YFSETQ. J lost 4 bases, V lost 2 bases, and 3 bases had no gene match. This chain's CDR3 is CASSFPGQYNEQFF. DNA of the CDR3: TGCGCCAGCAGCTTTCCGGGACAGTACAATGAGCAGTTCTTC.

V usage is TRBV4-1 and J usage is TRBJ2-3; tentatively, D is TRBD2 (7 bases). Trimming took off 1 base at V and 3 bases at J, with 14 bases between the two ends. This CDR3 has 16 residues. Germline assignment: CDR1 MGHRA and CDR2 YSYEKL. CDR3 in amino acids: CASSQVGGARTDTQYF. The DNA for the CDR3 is TGCGCCAGCAGCCAAGTGGGGGGGGCGAGAACAGATACGCAGTATTTT.

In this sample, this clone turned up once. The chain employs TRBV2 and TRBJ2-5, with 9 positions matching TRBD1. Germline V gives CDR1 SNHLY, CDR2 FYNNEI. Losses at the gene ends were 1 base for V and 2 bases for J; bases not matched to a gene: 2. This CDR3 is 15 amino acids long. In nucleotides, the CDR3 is TGTGCCAGCAGTGAAGGAGGACAGGGGCAAGAGACCCAGTACTTC. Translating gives CASSEGGQGQETQYF.

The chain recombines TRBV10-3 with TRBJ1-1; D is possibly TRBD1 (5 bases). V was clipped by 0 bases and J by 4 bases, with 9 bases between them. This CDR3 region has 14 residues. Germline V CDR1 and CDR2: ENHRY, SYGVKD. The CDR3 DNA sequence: TGTGCCATCAGTGAGTCGAATCAGGGCACTGAAGCTTTCTTT. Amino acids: CAISESNQGTEAFF.

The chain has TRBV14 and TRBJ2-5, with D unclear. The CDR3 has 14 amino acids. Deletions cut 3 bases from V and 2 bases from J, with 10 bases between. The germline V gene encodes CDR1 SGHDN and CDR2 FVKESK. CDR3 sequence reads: CASSQSDFQETQYF. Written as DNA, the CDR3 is TGTGCCAGCAGCCAGAGCGACTTTCAAGAGACCCAGTACTTC.

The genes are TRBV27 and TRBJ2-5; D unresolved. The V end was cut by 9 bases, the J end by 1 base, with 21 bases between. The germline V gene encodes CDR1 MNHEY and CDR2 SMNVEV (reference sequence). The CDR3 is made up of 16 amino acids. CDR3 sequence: CASQKRGRTIQETQYF. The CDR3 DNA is TGTGCCAGTCAAAAGCGCGGCAGAACGATCCAAGAGACCCAGTACTTC.

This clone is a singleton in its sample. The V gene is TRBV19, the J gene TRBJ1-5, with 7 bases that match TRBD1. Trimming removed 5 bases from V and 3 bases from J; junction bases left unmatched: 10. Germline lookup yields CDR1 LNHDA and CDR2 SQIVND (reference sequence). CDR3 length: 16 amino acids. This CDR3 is CASSPRQGRNNQPQHF. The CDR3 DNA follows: TGTGCCAGTAGTCCTCGACAGGGTCGGAACAATCAGCCCCAGCATTTT.

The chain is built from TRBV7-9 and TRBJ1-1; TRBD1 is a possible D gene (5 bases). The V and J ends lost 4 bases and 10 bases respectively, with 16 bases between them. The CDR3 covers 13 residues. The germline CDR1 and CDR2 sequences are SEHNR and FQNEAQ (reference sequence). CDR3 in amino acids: CASSSDRDFSAFF. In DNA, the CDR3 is TGTGCCAGCAGCTCCGACCGGGACTTCTCAGCTTTCTTT.

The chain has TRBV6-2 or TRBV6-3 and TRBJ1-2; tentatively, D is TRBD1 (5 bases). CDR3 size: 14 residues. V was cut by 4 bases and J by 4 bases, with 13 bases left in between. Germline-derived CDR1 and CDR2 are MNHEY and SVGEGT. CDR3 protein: CASSSRTLPYGYTF. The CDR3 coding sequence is TGTGCCAGCAGTTCAAGGACACTACCCTATGGCTACACCTTC.

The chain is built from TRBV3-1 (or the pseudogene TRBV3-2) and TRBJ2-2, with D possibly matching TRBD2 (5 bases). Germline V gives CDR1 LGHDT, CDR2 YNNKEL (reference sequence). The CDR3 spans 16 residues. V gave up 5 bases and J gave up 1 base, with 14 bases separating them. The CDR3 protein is CASSAQDWGNTGELFF. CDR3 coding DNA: TGTGCCAGCAGCGCTCAGGACTGGGGGAACACCGGGGAGCTGTTTTTT.

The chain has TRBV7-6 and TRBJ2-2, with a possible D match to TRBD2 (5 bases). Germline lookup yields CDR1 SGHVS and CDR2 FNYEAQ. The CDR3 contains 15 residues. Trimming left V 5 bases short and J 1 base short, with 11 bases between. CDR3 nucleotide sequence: TGTGCCAGCAGCCCCCTCCGGGGGAACACCGGGGAGCTGTTTTTT. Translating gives CASSPLRGNTGELFF.

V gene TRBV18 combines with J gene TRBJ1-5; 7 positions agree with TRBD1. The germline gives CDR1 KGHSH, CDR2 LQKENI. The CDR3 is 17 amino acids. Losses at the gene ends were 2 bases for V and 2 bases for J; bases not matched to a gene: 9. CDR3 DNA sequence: TGTGCCAGCTCACCAAAGGGGGCCAGCCTTGGCAATCAGCCCCAGCATTTT. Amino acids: CASSPKGASLGNQPQHF.

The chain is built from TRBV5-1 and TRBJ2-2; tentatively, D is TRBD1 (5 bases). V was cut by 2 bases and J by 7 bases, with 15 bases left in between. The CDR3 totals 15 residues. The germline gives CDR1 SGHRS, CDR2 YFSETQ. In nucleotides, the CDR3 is TGCGCCAGCAGCTTTGAGACCTTAAGGGGCGGGGAGCTGTTTTTT. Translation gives CASSFETLRGGELFF. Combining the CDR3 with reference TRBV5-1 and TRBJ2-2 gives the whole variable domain KAGVTQTPRYLIKTRGQQVTLSCSPISGHRSVSWYQQTPGQGLQFLFEYFSETQRNKGNFPGRFSGRQFSNSRSEMNVSTLELGDSALYLCASSFETLRGGELFFGEGSRLTVL.

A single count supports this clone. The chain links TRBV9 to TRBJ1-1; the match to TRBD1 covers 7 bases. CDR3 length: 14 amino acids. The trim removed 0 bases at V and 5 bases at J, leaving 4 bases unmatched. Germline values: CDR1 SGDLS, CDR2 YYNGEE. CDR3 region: CASSVDYRGTEAFF. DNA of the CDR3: TGTGCCAGCAGCGTAGATTACAGGGGAACTGAAGCTTTCTTT.

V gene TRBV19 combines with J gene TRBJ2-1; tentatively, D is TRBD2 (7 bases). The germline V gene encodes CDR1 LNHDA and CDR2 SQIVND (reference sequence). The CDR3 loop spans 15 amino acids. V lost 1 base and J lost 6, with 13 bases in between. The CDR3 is CASSIAGGLINEQFF. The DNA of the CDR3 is TGTGCCAGTAGTATAGCGGGGGGCTTAATCAATGAGCAGTTCTTC. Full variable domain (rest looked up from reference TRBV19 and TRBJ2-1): DGGITQSPKYLFRKEGQNVTLSCEQNLNHDAMYWYRQDPGQGLRLIYYSQIVNDFQKGDIAEGYSVSREKKESFPLTVTSAQKNPTAFYLCASSIAGGLINEQFFGPGTRLTVL.

The CDR3 sequence: CASSYPDSTYGYTF. The CDR3 DNA reads TGTGCCAGCAGTTATCCGGACAGCACCTATGGCTACACCTTC. The chain uses TRBV6-6 and TRBJ1-2; D perhaps matches TRBD1 (6 bases). Trimming took off 3 bases at V and 4 bases at J, with 12 bases between the two ends. This CDR3 region has 14 residues. The germline CDR1 and CDR2 sequences are MNHNY and SVGAGI (reference sequence).

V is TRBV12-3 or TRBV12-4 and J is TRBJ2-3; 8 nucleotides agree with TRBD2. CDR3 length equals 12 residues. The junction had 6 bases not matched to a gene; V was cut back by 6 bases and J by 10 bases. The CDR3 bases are TGTGCCAGCAGGGGCGGGGGGATGGCGCAGTATTTT. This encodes CASRGGGMAQYF.

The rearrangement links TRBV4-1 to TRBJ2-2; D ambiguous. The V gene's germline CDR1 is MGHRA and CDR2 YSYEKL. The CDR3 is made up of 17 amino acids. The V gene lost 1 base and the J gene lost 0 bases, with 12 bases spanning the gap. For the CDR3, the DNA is TGCGCCAGCAGCCAAGTAATTTTCTCGGCGAACACCGGGGAGCTGTTTTTT. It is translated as CASSQVIFSANTGELFF.

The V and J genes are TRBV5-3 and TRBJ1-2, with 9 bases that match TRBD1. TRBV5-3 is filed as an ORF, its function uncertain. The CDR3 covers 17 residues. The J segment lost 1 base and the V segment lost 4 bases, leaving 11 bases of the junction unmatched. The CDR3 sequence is CARSDPGQGGSNYGYTF. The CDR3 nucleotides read TGTGCCAGAAGCGACCCGGGACAGGGAGGGAGTAACTATGGCTACACCTTC.

The chain's CDR3 is CASSPTRTSGGKETQYF. The CDR3 DNA sequence: TGTGCCAGCAGCCCGACGAGGACTAGCGGGGGGAAAGAGACCCAGTACTTC. This chain links TRBV4-2 with TRBJ2-5; 14 bases are shared with TRBD2. The junction had 7 bases not matched to a gene; V was cut back by 4 bases and J by 3 bases. Germline-derived CDR1 and CDR2 are LGHNA and YNFKEQ. CDR3 length: 17 amino acids.

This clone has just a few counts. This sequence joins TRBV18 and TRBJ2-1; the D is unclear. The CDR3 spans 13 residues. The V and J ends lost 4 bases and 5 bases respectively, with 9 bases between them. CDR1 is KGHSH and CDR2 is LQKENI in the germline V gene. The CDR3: CASSLTQDNEQFF. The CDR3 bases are TGTGCCAGCTCACTTACACAAGACAATGAGCAGTTCTTC.

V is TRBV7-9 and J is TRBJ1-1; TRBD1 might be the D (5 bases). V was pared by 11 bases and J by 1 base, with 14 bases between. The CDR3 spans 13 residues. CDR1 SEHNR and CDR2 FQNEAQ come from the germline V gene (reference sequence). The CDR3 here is CAGKGVKNTEAFF. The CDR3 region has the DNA TGTGCCGGGAAAGGGGTAAAGAACACTGAAGCTTTCTTT.

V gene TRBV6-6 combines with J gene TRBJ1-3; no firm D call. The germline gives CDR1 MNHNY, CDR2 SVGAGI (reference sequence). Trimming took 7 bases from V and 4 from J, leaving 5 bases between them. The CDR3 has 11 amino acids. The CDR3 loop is CASIQGNTIYF. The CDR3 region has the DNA TGTGCCAGCATACAGGGAAACACCATATATTTT.

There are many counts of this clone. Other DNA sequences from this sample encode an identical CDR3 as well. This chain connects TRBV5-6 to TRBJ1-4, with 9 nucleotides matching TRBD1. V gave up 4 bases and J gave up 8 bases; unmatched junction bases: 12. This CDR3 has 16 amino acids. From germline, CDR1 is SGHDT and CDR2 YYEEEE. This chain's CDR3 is CASSLGNRGQGEKLFF. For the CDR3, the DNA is TGTGCCAGCAGCCTCGGGAACAGGGGGCAAGGAGAAAAACTGTTTTTT. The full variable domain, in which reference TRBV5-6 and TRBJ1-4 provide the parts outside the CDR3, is DAGVTQSPTHLIKTRGQQVTLRCSPKSGHDTVSWYQQALGQGPQFIFQYYEEEERQRGNFPDRFSGHQFPNYSSELNVNALLLGDSALYLCASSLGNRGQGEKLFFGSGTQLSVL.

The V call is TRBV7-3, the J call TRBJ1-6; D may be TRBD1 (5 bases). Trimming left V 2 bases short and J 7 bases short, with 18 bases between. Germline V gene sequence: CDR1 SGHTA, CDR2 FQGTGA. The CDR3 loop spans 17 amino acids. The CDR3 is CASSLAPQGTKNSPLHF. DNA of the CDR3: TGTGCCAGCAGCTTAGCCCCGCAGGGCACTAAGAATTCACCCCTCCACTTT.

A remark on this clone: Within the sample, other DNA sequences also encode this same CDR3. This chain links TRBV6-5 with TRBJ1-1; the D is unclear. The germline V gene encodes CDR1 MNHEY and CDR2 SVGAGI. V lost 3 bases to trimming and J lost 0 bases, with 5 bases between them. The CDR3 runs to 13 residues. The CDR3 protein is CASSYAVNTEAFF. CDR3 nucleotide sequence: TGTGCCAGCAGTTATGCAGTGAACACTGAAGCTTTCTTT.

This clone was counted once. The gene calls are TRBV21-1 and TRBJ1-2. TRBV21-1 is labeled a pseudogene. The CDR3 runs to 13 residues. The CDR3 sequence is CAILSPANYGYTF. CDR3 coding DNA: TGTGCCATCCTTTCCCCCGCTAACTATGGCTACACCTTC.

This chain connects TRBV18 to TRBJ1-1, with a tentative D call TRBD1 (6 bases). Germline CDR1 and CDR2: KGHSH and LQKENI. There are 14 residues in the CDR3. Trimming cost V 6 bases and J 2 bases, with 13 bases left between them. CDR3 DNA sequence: TGTGCCAGCTCTAACGGACAGTTCAACACTGAAGCTTTCTTT. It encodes CASSNGQFNTEAFF.

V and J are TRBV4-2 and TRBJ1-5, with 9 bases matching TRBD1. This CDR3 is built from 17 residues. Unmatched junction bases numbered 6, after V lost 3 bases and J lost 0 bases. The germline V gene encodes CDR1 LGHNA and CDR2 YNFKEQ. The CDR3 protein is CASSQGQGPNSNQPQHF. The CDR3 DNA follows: TGTGCCAGCAGCCAGGGACAGGGACCAAATAGCAATCAGCCCCAGCATTTT.

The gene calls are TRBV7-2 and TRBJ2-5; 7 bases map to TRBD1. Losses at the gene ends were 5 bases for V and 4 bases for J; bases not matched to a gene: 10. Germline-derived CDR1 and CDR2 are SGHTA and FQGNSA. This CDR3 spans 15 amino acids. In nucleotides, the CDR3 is TGTGCCAGCAGCCCCTCCTCACCAGGGGGAGAGACCCAGTACTTC. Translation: CASSPSSPGGETQYF.